Each of the 28 T cell receptor beta chains below was sequenced from the same sample in a study of shared clonotypes between healthy human individuals. CD45RO-negative, CCR7-positively selected cells formed the naive CD8 fraction, excluding terminally differentiated effector memory CD45RA+ cells. Data came from immunoSEQ multiplex PCR; TCRdb stores just in-frame clones and leaves some out. The sample includes 650,000 to 800,000 clones, about 91% of them seen just once. Sequencing input: naive CD8+ T cells sorted from blood. All receptors come from a man aged 25 to 45 in good health.

In its sample, this clone was seen once. The rearrangement uses TRBV10-1 and TRBJ2-7; 7 nucleotides match TRBD1. The length of the CDR3 is 11 residues. Germline V gives CDR1 WNHNN, CDR2 SYGVQD (reference sequence). V was pared by 6 bases and J by 9 bases, with 5 bases of the junction left unmatched. The CDR3 reads CASSEGGSQYF. The CDR3 coding sequence is TGCGCCAGCAGCGAAGGGGGCTCGCAGTACTTC.

This chain connects TRBV5-1 to TRBJ2-5, with D tentatively TRBD2 (5 bases). The CDR3 is made up of 15 amino acids. Looked up from germline, CDR1 is SGHRS and CDR2 is YFSETQ. The V and J ends lost 4 bases and 4 bases respectively, with 17 bases between them. In nucleotides, the CDR3 is TGCGCCAGCAGCCGAATTCGGGGTGGGGTAGAGACCCAGTACTTC. As protein: CASSRIRGGVETQYF.

This chain uses TRBV28 with TRBJ2-7; 8 bases are a match to TRBD2. The CDR3 sequence is 11 residues long. The germline CDR1 and CDR2 sequences are MDHEN and SYDVKM. J gave up 7 bases and V 10 bases, and 6 bases lay outside the gene matches. CDR3 in DNA: TGTGCCATCACCGGGGGGGCGGAGCAGTACTTC. Protein sequence: CAITGGAEQYF.

This sequence joins TRBV13 and TRBJ1-3, with D uncertain. Looked up from germline, CDR1 is PRHDT and CDR2 is FYEKMQ (reference sequence). Deletions cut 8 bases from V and 0 bases from J, with 14 bases between. CDR3 size: 15 residues. The CDR3, as DNA: TGTGCCAGCTTACTATTCGAAAACTCTGGAAACACCATATATTTT. It encodes CASLLFENSGNTIYF. Based on the CDR3 plus reference TRBV13 and TRBJ1-3, the full variable domain is AAGVIQSPRHLIKEKRETATLKCYPIPRHDTVYWYQQGPGQDPQFLISFYEKMQSDKGSIPDRFSAQQFSDYHSELNMSSLELGDSALYFCASLLFENSGNTIYFGEGSWLTVV.

This chain uses TRBV11-1 with TRBJ1-1, with D unclear. CDR1 is SGHAT and CDR2 is FQDESV in the germline V gene (reference sequence). The V end was cut by 6 bases, the J end by 0 bases, with 11 bases between. The CDR3 totals 14 residues. The chain's CDR3 is CASSPPQVNTEAFF. Written as DNA, the CDR3 is TGTGCCAGCAGTCCCCCACAAGTGAACACTGAAGCTTTCTTT. The full variable domain, with the rest looked up from reference TRBV11-1 and TRBJ1-1, is EAEVAQSPRYKITEKSQAVAFWCDPISGHATLYWYRQILGQGPELLVQFQDESVVDDSQLPKDRFSAERLKGVDSTLKIQPAELGDSAMYLCASSPPQVNTEAFFGQGTRLTVV.

The CDR3 protein is CASSLIRTDYGYTF. As DNA, the CDR3 is TGTGCCAGCAGTTTAATAAGGACGGACTATGGCTACACCTTC. The V and J genes are TRBV28 and TRBJ1-2; unclear D gene. The CDR3 is 14 amino acids. Trimming stripped 2 bases from V and 3 bases from J, with 10 bases between. CDR1 is MDHEN and CDR2 is SYDVKM in the germline V gene.

A few counts support this clone. A far more abundant clone sits one base away, making this likely a read error. Other DNA sequences of this sample code for an identical CDR3. The chain links TRBV28 to TRBJ2-7; D is ambiguous. This CDR3 comprises 11 residues. Trimming removed 1 base at V and 4 bases at J, with 2 bases between. The V gene's germline CDR1 is MDHEN and CDR2 SYDVKM. The DNA of the CDR3 is TGTGCCAGCAGTTTATTTTACGAGCAGTACTTC. The encoded protein is CASSLFYEQYF.

The J gene is TRBJ2-5, the V gene TRBV27; the D gene is possibly TRBD2 (6 bases). Germline loops: CDR1 MNHEY, CDR2 SMNVEV (reference sequence). This CDR3 has 17 residues. Trimming took 5 bases from V and 1 from J, leaving 20 bases between them. The CDR3 region is CASSRRPGGASQETQYF. CDR3 sequence (DNA): TGTGCCAGCAGTCGCCGACCCGGCGGGGCATCCCAAGAGACCCAGTACTTC.

The chain employs TRBV5-1 and TRBJ2-7; 7 positions match TRBD2. This CDR3 is built from 13 residues. The junction had 3 bases not matched to a gene; V was cut back by 2 bases and J by 4 bases. CDR1 and CDR2 (germline): SGHRS, YFSETQ. The CDR3 DNA follows: TGCGCCAGCAGCTTAGCGGGGTTATACGAGCAGTACTTC. The encoded protein is CASSLAGLYEQYF. The variable domain in full, completed from reference TRBV5-1 and TRBJ2-7, reads KAGVTQTPRYLIKTRGQQVTLSCSPISGHRSVSWYQQTPGQGLQFLFEYFSETQRNKGNFPGRFSGRQFSNSRSEMNVSTLELGDSALYLCASSLAGLYEQYFGPGTRLTVT.

The chain combines TRBV20-1 with TRBJ2-7; unclear D gene. The CDR3 is 11 residues long. V lost 3 bases and J 4 bases, leaving 7 bases between the germline ends. From germline, CDR1 is DFQATT and CDR2 SNEGSKA (reference sequence). This CDR3 reads CSASEEYEQYF. The CDR3 coding sequence is TGCAGTGCTAGTGAGGAGTACGAGCAGTACTTC.

Regarding this clone: At the DNA level, this CDR3 is encoded by other sequences in the same sample as well. J is TRBJ2-2 and V is TRBV7-9; D is ambiguous. CDR1 is SEHNR, CDR2 FQNEAQ, per germline (reference sequence). Trimming left V 1 base short and J 9 bases short, with 9 bases between. The CDR3 spans 13 residues. CDR3 sequence (DNA): TGTGCCAGCAGCTTAGTCGGCTGGAGGGAGCTGTTTTTT. Translated: CASSLVGWRELFF. The variable domain in full, with the rest retrieved from reference TRBV7-9 and TRBJ2-2, is DTGVSQNPRHKITKRGQNVTFRCDPISEHNRLYWYRQTLGQGPEFLTYFQNEAQLEKSRLLSDRFSAERPKGSFSTLEIQRTEQGDSAMYLCASSLVGWRELFFGEGSRLTVL.

V and J are TRBV25-1 and TRBJ2-7, with TRBD2 matching 13 bases. Trimming at V came to 8 bases and at J to 7 bases, leaving 14 bases not matched to a gene. The germline gives CDR1 MGHDK, CDR2 SYGVNS. This CDR3 has 16 residues. The CDR3 spells CASGRTGTSGIGEQYF. The DNA for the CDR3 is TGTGCCAGCGGGAGAACCGGGACTAGCGGGATTGGTGAGCAGTACTTC.

Notes on this clone: This same CDR3 is encoded by further DNA sequences in the sample. The chain joins TRBV27 to TRBJ2-1; D uncertain. Trimming shortened V by 2 bases and J by 3 bases, and 5 bases separated the two germline ends. This CDR3 is 13 amino acids long. The V gene's germline CDR1 is MNHEY and CDR2 SMNVEV (reference sequence). The CDR3 here is CASSLGLYNEQFF. Here the CDR3 DNA reads TGTGCCAGCAGTTTAGGTCTCTACAATGAGCAGTTCTTC.

This chain connects TRBV5-4 to TRBJ2-7, with 7 bases identical to TRBD1. The trim removed 1 base at V and 5 bases at J, leaving 15 bases unmatched. The V gene's germline CDR1 is SGHNT and CDR2 YYREEE (reference sequence). CDR3 length equals 17 residues. CDR3 region: CASSLRRGRVGGNEQYF. The CDR3 DNA is TGTGCCAGCAGCTTGCGAAGGGGGCGTGTGGGTGGGAACGAGCAGTACTTC. The full variable domain, its missing parts supplied by reference TRBV5-4 and TRBJ2-7, is ETGVTQSPTHLIKTRGQQVTLRCSSQSGHNTVSWYQQALGQGPQFIFQYYREEENGRGNFPPRFSGLQFPNYSSELNVNALELDDSALYLCASSLRRGRVGGNEQYFGPGTRLTVT.

The chain is built from TRBV6-1 and TRBJ2-7; 12 bases map to TRBD1. Trimming at V came to 5 bases and at J to 3 bases, leaving 5 bases not matched to a gene. This CDR3 has 15 amino acids. The germline V gene encodes CDR1 MNHNS and CDR2 SASEGT. The CDR3 coding sequence is TGTGCCAGCAGTTTGGGACAGGGGGCTTTCTACGAGCAGTACTTC. This translates into CASSLGQGAFYEQYF.

Comment on this clone: At one of its ends the junction is not consistent with the germline gene, which may arise from a read error. This chain connects TRBV7-7 to TRBJ2-2, with D hard to call. Germline V CDR1 and CDR2: SSHAT, FNYEAQ (reference sequence). The CDR3 is 15 residues long. CDR3 nucleotide sequence: TGTGCTAGCAGCTTAGATCCAGCCTCATCCGGGGAGCTGTTTTTT. Its translation is CASSLDPASSGELFF. The full variable domain, in which reference TRBV7-7 and TRBJ2-2 provide the parts outside the CDR3, is GAGVSQSPRYKVTKRGQDVTLRCDPISSHATLYWYQQALGQGPEFLTYFNYEAQPDKSGLPSDRFSAERPEGSISTLTIQRTEQRDSAMYRCASSLDPASSGELFFGEGSRLTVL.

The V and J genes are TRBV6-1 and TRBJ2-7, with D perhaps TRBD1 (5 bases). Germline V gives CDR1 MNHNS, CDR2 SASEGT. The ends were cut back, 1 base at V and 3 bases at J, with 7 bases in the middle. CDR3 length: 13 amino acids. CDR3: CASSEGTYYEQYF. For the CDR3, the DNA is TGTGCCAGCAGTGAAGGGACATACTACGAGCAGTACTTC.

J is TRBJ1-2 and V is TRBV6-5, with D possibly matching TRBD1 (5 bases). This CDR3 comprises 12 residues. CDR1 is MNHEY, CDR2 SVGAGI, per germline. V was cut by 6 bases and J by 8 bases, with 13 bases left in between. The CDR3 coding sequence is TGTGCCAGCAGCAGGGATGCGGGGGGCTACACCTTC. Translation: CASSRDAGGYTF.

The chain is built from TRBV7-7 and TRBJ2-1, with 10 positions matching TRBD2. The CDR3 contains 15 residues. The germline gives CDR1 SSHAT, CDR2 FNYEAQ (reference sequence). After removal of 5 bases from V and 9 bases from J, the junction contained 10 bases not matched to a gene. CDR3 DNA: TGTGCCAGCAGCCGTTTACTAGCGGGACTAGGTGAGCAGTTCTTC. It codes for CASSRLLAGLGEQFF.

CDR3 coding DNA: TGTGCCAGCAGGAGCGGGACAGGGGGCAATCAGCCCCAGCATTTT. Its translation is CASRSGTGGNQPQHF. This chain uses TRBV27 with TRBJ1-5, with 10 bases matching TRBD1. Germline CDR1 reads MNHEY; CDR2 reads SMNVEV (reference sequence). The CDR3 contains 15 residues. V shed 6 bases, J shed 2 bases, and the junction held 4 bases outside the gene matches.

The chain combines TRBV7-7 with TRBJ2-2; 11 bases line up with TRBD2. The V segment lost 4 bases and the J segment 6 bases; nucleotides outside the gene matches: 7. Germline values: CDR1 SSHAT, CDR2 FNYEAQ (reference sequence). The CDR3 totals 16 residues. CDR3 in DNA: TGTGCCAGCAGCTCCACACTAGCGGGAGCCGCCGGGGAGCTGTTTTTT. It translates to CASSSTLAGAAGELFF.

The J gene is TRBJ1-1, the V gene TRBV25-1, with D maybe TRBD1 (6 bases). The CDR3 totals 14 residues. V shed 2 bases and J shed 0 bases, with 7 bases lying between them. Germline V lookup: CDR1 MGHDK, CDR2 SYGVNS. The CDR3 nucleotides are TGTGCCAGCAGTGAACAGGGGATGAACACTGAAGCTTTCTTT. Translating it yields CASSEQGMNTEAFF. The variable domain in full, completed from reference TRBV25-1 and TRBJ1-1, reads EADIYQTPRYLVIGTGKKITLECSQTMGHDKMYWYQQDPGMELHLIHYSYGVNSTEKGDLSSESTVSRIRTEHFPLTLESARPSHTSQYLCASSEQGMNTEAFFGQGTRLTVV.

The CDR3 reads CALDLDNEQFF. DNA for the CDR3: TGTGCCCTGGATCTAGACAATGAGCAGTTCTTC. The chain links TRBV30 to TRBJ2-1, with no clear D. Germline CDR1 GTSNPN, CDR2 SVGIG (reference sequence). CDR3 size: 11 residues. Between the trimmed V and J ends, which lost 8 bases and 5 bases, there was a span of 10 bases.

CDR3 protein: CASSEAPGMNTEAFF. CDR3 DNA sequence: TGTGCCAGCAGTGAAGCGCCGGGGATGAACACTGAAGCTTTCTTT. This sequence joins TRBV6-1 and TRBJ1-1; no definite D call. The CDR3 extends over 15 amino acids. V was pared by 0 bases and J by 0 bases, with 8 bases between. CDR1 MNHNS and CDR2 SASEGT come from the germline V gene.

The J gene is TRBJ2-3, the V gene TRBV2; 8 bases agree with TRBD2. Germline V lookup: CDR1 SNHLY, CDR2 FYNNEI. The CDR3 totals 15 residues. V shed 6 bases, J shed 1 base, and the junction held 6 bases outside the gene matches. This CDR3 is CASSATSGGTDTQYF. The CDR3, as DNA: TGTGCCAGCAGCGCTACTAGCGGTGGCACAGATACGCAGTATTTT.

The chain recombines TRBV21-1 with TRBJ2-7; the tabulated D call, TRBD2, remains unverified against the DNA. TRBV21-1 is a listed pseudogene. The CDR3 sequence is 16 residues long. In DNA, the CDR3 is TGTGCCAGCAGCAAAGAATTCACTAGCGGGATGCACGAGCAGTACTTC. Protein sequence: CASSKEFTSGMHEQYF.

The chain uses TRBV7-8 and TRBJ1-6; D not certain. Germline V gives CDR1 SGHVS, CDR2 FQNEAQ. Trimming left V 2 bases short and J 9 bases short, with 17 bases between. The CDR3 is 16 amino acids. The CDR3 sequence: CASSLYRAAGGSPLHF. The CDR3 bases are TGTGCCAGCAGCTTATATAGGGCTGCCGGCGGTTCACCCCTCCACTTT.

V is TRBV7-9 and J is TRBJ1-5; TRBD1 aligns across 7 bases. CDR1 is SEHNR and CDR2 is FQNEAQ in the germline V gene (reference sequence). The CDR3 is 14 residues long. The ends lost 5 bases at V and 7 bases at J; junction bases unmatched: 8. The CDR3 nucleotides are TGTGCCAGCAGCGCCGCGACAGGGAACCAGCCCCAGCATTTT. Encoded protein: CASSAATGNQPQHF.